This T cell receptor (beta chain) appears in the sequencing data of a study of T cell responses to AZD1222 COVID-19 vaccine. The CDR3 contains 11 residues. V lost 6 bases and J 6 bases, leaving 8 bases between the germline ends. Germline CDR1 is MNHEY and CDR2 is SVGAGI. Measured with immunoSEQ multiplex PCR; TCRdb has only the in-frame clones, and not every one. The sample includes about 120,000 clones, roughly 87% seen only once; the top ten take 2.5% to 3%. The input for sequencing was peripheral blood, taken 28 days after the second AZD1222 dose. The sequence was collected from an adult who received the AZD1222 COVID-19 vaccine. The V and J genes are TRBV6-5 and TRBJ1-2; D unclear. DNA for the CDR3: TGTGCCAGCAGCTACATTCATGGCTACACCTTC. This sequence encodes CASSYIHGYTF.